The next 26 T cell receptor beta chains were all read from a single sample in a study. TCRdb used MiXCR to reprocess the RT-PCR reads, holding one entry per CDR3 protein. The sample yields about 680,000 distinct CDR3 sequences, 14% seen once. Sequenced: memory CD4+ T cells from blood. The receptors were gathered from a female donor in good health, serving as a healthy control.

This chain links TRBV6-2 or TRBV6-3 with TRBJ1-2; TRBD1 matches 9 bases. This CDR3 spans 16 amino acids. Per germline, CDR1 MNHEY and CDR2 SVGEGT. The V and J ends lost 6 bases and 2 bases, in that order; junction bases with no gene match: 10. CDR3 amino acids: CASRSAGTGGNYGYTF. CDR3 coding DNA: TGTGCCAGCAGGAGTGCAGGCACAGGGGGCAACTATGGCTACACCTTC.

This clonotype was detected ten times or more. V and J are TRBV5-1 and TRBJ2-5, with TRBD2 matching over 7 bases. Germline V gene sequence: CDR1 SGHRS, CDR2 YFSETQ. J lost 0 bases, V lost 3 bases, and 11 bases had no gene match. The CDR3 spans 17 residues. Here the CDR3 reads CASSSTIAGHYQETQYF. Written as DNA, the CDR3 is TGCGCCAGCAGCTCAACAATAGCGGGCCATTACCAAGAGACCCAGTACTTC.

The V and J genes are TRBV12-3 or TRBV12-4 and TRBJ2-5; D perhaps matches TRBD1 (6 bases). V lost 5 bases and J lost 2, with 12 bases in between. This CDR3 spans 14 amino acids. This CDR3 reads CASSTRTAQETQYF. The CDR3 DNA sequence: TGTGCCAGCAGTACCAGGACAGCACAAGAGACCCAGTACTTC.

Ten or more counts support this clonotype. This sequence joins TRBV10-3 and TRBJ2-3; maybe TRBD1 (6 bases). The CDR3 extends over 12 amino acids. The germline V gene has CDR1 ENHRY and CDR2 SYGVKD. With 6 bases removed from V and 4 bases from J, the gap between germline ends came to 8 bases. Here the CDR3 reads CAISRGADTQYF. DNA for the CDR3: TGTGCCATCAGCAGGGGAGCAGATACGCAGTATTTT.

This clonotype came up many times. The rearrangement joins TRBV7-2 to TRBJ2-5, with TRBD2 identical over 16 bases. The V gene end was trimmed by 7 bases and the J gene end by 5 bases; junction bases not matched to a gene: 13. The germline V gene has CDR1 SGHTA and CDR2 FQGNSA. The CDR3 has 18 residues. CDR3 DNA sequence: TGTGCCAGCACCTTGATGGGACTAGCGGGAGGGGTAGGGGAGACCCAGTACTTC. The encoded protein is CASTLMGLAGGVGETQYF.

This clonotype was detected only a few times. This rearrangement joins TRBV12-3 or TRBV12-4 to TRBJ2-3; 12 bases match TRBD2. The CDR3 has 16 residues. V shed 5 bases, J shed 5 bases, and the junction held 8 bases outside the gene matches. This CDR3 is CASSTRLAGDGDTQYF. The CDR3 bases are TGTGCCAGCAGTACTCGACTAGCGGGAGACGGAGATACGCAGTATTTT.

This clonotype is a singleton in its sample. V and J are TRBV28 and TRBJ1-2; D remains unclear. The V end lost 6 bases, the J end lost 7 bases, and 21 bases lay between the germline ends. CDR3 length: 15 residues. Germline CDR1 is MDHEN and CDR2 is SYDVKM. CDR3 DNA: TGTGCCAGCAGCTCACCCCCTGGAGGGAGGCTTGGCTACACCTTC. This encodes CASSSPPGGRLGYTF.

The V and J genes are TRBV24-1 and TRBJ1-1; 7 bases line up with TRBD1. CDR3 size: 15 residues. The germline CDR1 and CDR2 sequences are KGHDR and SFDVKD. J gave up 5 bases and V 4 bases, and 9 bases lay outside the gene matches. The CDR3: CATSESGRGRTEAFF. CDR3 DNA sequence: TGTGCCACCAGTGAATCGGGCAGGGGGAGAACTGAAGCTTTCTTT.

In its sample, this clonotype was seen many times. The chain uses TRBV10-3 and TRBJ2-2; D perhaps matches TRBD2 (5 bases). Trimming shortened V by 0 bases and J by 5 bases, and 13 bases separated the two germline ends. CDR1 and CDR2 (germline): ENHRY, SYGVKD. The CDR3 has 16 residues. The CDR3 coding sequence is TGTGCCATCAGTGAGTCGAGCGGCGTTCGAACCGGGGAGCTGTTTTTT. Encoded protein: CAISESSGVRTGELFF.

V is TRBV6-1 and J is TRBJ1-6; D is ambiguous. The CDR3 is made up of 14 amino acids. The V and J ends lost 3 bases and 8 bases respectively, with 11 bases between them. Germline values: CDR1 MNHNS, CDR2 SASEGT. CDR3 nucleotide sequence: TGTGCCAGCAGTGACCTCTTGAACGATTCACCCCTCCACTTT. The encoded protein is CASSDLLNDSPLHF.

The rearrangement uses TRBV10-1 and TRBJ2-1, with D unclear. Germline V lookup: CDR1 WNHNN, CDR2 SYGVQD (reference sequence). The V end was cut by 0 bases, the J end by 8 bases, with 5 bases between. CDR3 length: 12 residues. CDR3 in DNA: TGCGCCAGCAGTGAGTCTCGGGATGAGCAGTTCTTC. It is translated as CASSESRDEQFF.

This clonotype showed up many times. The chain has TRBV2 and TRBJ2-7, with unresolved D. CDR3 length: 12 amino acids. The V end lost 4 bases, the J end lost 3 bases, and 7 bases lay between the germline ends. The germline CDR1 and CDR2 sequences are SNHLY and FYNNEI. DNA of the CDR3: TGTGCCAGCAGTGGCGATTTCTACGAGCAGTACTTC. It specifies CASSGDFYEQYF. Full variable domain (remainder filled in from reference TRBV2 and TRBJ2-7): EPEVTQTPSHQVTQMGQEVILRCVPISNHLYFYWYRQILGQKVEFLVSFYNNEISEKSEIFDDQFSVERPDGSNFTLKIRSTKLEDSAMYFCASSGDFYEQYFGPGTRLTVT.

This clonotype was counted between two and nine times. The junction shows a germline mismatch at one end, possibly a read error. The chain combines TRBV9 with TRBJ1-2, with D uncertain. The germline gives CDR1 SGDLS, CDR2 YYNGEE. The CDR3 is 13 amino acids. The CDR3 bases are TGTGCCAGCAGCGTAGCCCCAGTGGATGGCCACACCTTC. It encodes CASSVAPVDGHTF.

This clonotype was seen many times. V usage is TRBV10-2 and J usage is TRBJ2-3; D remains unclear. V lost 5 bases, J lost 2 bases, and 11 bases lay in between. This CDR3 is 14 amino acids long. CDR1 WSHSY and CDR2 SAAADI come from the germline V gene. The CDR3 nucleotides are TGCGCCAGCAGTTTCGGGTTTTCCACAGATACGCAGTATTTT. It yields the protein CASSFGFSTDTQYF.

V gene TRBV5-1 combines with J gene TRBJ2-5; 12 bases match TRBD2. V lost 4 bases, J lost 1 base, and 5 bases stayed unmatched. Per the germline V gene, CDR1 is SGHRS and CDR2 is YFSETQ. The CDR3 length is 16 residues. The CDR3 region is CASSQILAGGQETQYF. The DNA for the CDR3 is TGCGCCAGCAGCCAGATACTAGCGGGAGGCCAAGAGACCCAGTACTTC.

CDR3 sequence (DNA): TGCGCCAGCAGCTTGGGGACAGGGCTGATGTTAGGCGATGAGCAGTTCTTC. This encodes CASSLGTGLMLGDEQFF. The chain has TRBV5-1 and TRBJ2-1; TRBD1 aligns across 8 bases. This CDR3 contains 17 residues. CDR1 SGHRS and CDR2 YFSETQ come from the germline V gene. Losses at the gene ends were 0 bases for V and 8 bases for J; bases not matched to a gene: 13.

The sample holds many counts of this clonotype. The chain recombines TRBV5-1 with TRBJ2-1; tentatively, D is TRBD2 (6 bases). Germline V lookup: CDR1 SGHRS, CDR2 YFSETQ. This CDR3 spans 14 amino acids. Deletions cut 2 bases from V and 5 bases from J, with 11 bases between. As DNA, the CDR3 is TGCGCCAGCAGCTTTGCTAGCGTAAACAATGAGCAGTTCTTC. Residues: CASSFASVNNEQFF.

The rearrangement joins TRBV11-3 to TRBJ2-4; the D gene is possibly TRBD2 (6 bases). CDR3 length equals 13 residues. The V end was cut by 6 bases, the J end by 9 bases, with 15 bases between. Germline V gene lookup returns CDR1 SGHNT and CDR2 YENEEA. The CDR3 DNA reads TGTGCCAGCAGTCGGAACGACGGGAGCATTCAGTACTTC. Amino acids: CASSRNDGSIQYF.

The chain's CDR3 is CASSQDWLAGFTDTQYF. In DNA form, the CDR3 reads TGTGCCAGCAGCCAAGATTGGCTAGCTGGCTTCACAGATACGCAGTATTTT. The chain is built from TRBV4-2 and TRBJ2-3; possibly TRBD2 for D (5 bases). V dropped 0 bases and J dropped 2 bases, with 15 bases sitting between them. Germline V lookup: CDR1 LGHNA, CDR2 YNFKEQ. The CDR3 is made up of 17 amino acids.

This clonotype was seen more than once but under ten times. This chain uses TRBV6-5 with TRBJ2-3; 10 nucleotides agree with TRBD2. This CDR3 is built from 14 residues. CDR1 MNHEY and CDR2 SVGAGI come from the germline V gene. The V and J ends lost 3 bases and 5 bases, in that order; junction bases with no gene match: 2. CDR3 nucleotide sequence: TGTGCCAGCAGTTATAGCGGGAGGCAAGATACGCAGTATTTT. It translates to CASSYSGRQDTQYF.

This clonotype was found a few times. The CDR3 DNA follows: TGCGCCAGCCAAGGAACAGGGTCGGAGAACACTGAAGCTTTCTTT. Its protein is CASQGTGSENTEAFF. The chain couples TRBV10-1 to TRBJ1-1; D is perhaps TRBD1 (6 bases). CDR1 is WNHNN, CDR2 SYGVQD, per germline (reference sequence). Trimming stripped 8 bases from V and 1 base from J, with 17 bases between. The CDR3 has 15 amino acids.

V gene TRBV5-1 combines with J gene TRBJ1-2; TRBD1 matches at 11 bases. The germline gives CDR1 SGHRS, CDR2 YFSETQ. The V and J ends lost 6 bases and 6 bases, in that order; junction bases with no gene match: 7. This CDR3 comprises 14 residues. Written as DNA, the CDR3 is TGCGCCAGCACCTCCGGACAGGGGGCGCATGGCTACACCTTC. It codes for CASTSGQGAHGYTF.

This clonotype was detected ten times or more. CDR3 DNA sequence: TGTGCCAGCAGTTTTCGGACAGGCTATGGCTACACCTTC. Translating gives CASSFRTGYGYTF. The J gene is TRBJ1-2, the V gene TRBV12-3 or TRBV12-4; 7 positions match TRBD1. V lost 3 bases and J lost 4; bases outside the gene matches: 2. This CDR3 spans 13 amino acids.

This rearrangement joins TRBV18 to TRBJ1-5; possible D gene TRBD1, 5 bases. Germline assignment: CDR1 KGHSH and CDR2 LQKENI. CDR3 length equals 14 residues. The V end lost 3 bases, the J end lost 4 bases, and 10 bases lay between the germline ends. CDR3 bases: TGTGCCAGCTCACCGGCGGACATGAATCAGCCCCAGCATTTT. Its protein product is CASSPADMNQPQHF.

This clonotype showed up just a few times. This rearrangement joins TRBV5-1 to TRBJ2-1; D might be TRBD2 (5 bases). Trimming took 0 bases from V and 0 from J, leaving 16 bases between them. The CDR3 consists of 18 residues. Germline V gene sequence: CDR1 SGHRS, CDR2 YFSETQ. Written as DNA, the CDR3 is TGCGCCAGCAGCTTGGCCTCGGACTCTCAAAGCTCCTACAATGAGCAGTTCTTC. This sequence encodes CASSLASDSQSSYNEQFF.

V is TRBV7-8 and J is TRBJ2-7; 8 nucleotides agree with TRBD1. V lost 1 base, J lost 2 bases, and 16 bases stayed unmatched. Germline CDR1 is SGHVS and CDR2 is FQNEAQ. This CDR3 has 19 amino acids. The CDR3 loop reads CASSLVSRGTGGLAYEQYF. Here the CDR3 DNA reads TGTGCCAGCAGCTTAGTTTCTAGGGGCACAGGGGGACTTGCCTACGAGCAGTACTTC.